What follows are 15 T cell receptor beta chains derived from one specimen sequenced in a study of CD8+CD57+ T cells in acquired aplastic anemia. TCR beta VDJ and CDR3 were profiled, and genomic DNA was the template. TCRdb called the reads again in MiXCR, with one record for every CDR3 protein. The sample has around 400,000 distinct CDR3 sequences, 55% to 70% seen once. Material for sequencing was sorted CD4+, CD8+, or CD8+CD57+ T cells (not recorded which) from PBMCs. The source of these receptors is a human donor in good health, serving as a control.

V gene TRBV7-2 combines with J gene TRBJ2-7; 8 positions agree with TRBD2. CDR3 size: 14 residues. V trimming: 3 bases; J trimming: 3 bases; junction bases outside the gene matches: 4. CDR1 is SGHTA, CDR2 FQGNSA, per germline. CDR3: CASSFPTSGYEQYF. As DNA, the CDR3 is TGTGCCAGCAGCTTTCCTACTAGCGGCTACGAGCAGTACTTC.

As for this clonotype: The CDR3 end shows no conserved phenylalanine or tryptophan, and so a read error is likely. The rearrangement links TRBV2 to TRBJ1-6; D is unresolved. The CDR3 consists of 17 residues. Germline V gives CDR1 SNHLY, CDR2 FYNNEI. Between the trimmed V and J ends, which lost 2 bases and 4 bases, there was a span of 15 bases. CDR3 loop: CASSESLGGEYNSPLHL. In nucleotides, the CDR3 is TGTGCCAGCAGTGAATCCTTGGGTGGGGAATATAATTCACCCCTCCACCTT.

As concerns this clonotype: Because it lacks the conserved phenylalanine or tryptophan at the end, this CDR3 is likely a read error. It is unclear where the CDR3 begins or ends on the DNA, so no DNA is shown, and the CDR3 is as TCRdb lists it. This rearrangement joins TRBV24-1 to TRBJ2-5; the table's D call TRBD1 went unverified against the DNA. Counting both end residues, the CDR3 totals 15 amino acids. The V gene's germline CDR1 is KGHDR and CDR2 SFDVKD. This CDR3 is CATSVQGQGLDRLHL.

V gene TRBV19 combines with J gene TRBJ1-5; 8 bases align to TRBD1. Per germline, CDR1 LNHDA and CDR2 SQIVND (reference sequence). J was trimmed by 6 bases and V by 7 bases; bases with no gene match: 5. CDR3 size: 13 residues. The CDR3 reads CASKSGGIQPQHF. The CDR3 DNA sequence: TGTGCCAGTAAATCAGGGGGCATTCAGCCCCAGCATTTT.

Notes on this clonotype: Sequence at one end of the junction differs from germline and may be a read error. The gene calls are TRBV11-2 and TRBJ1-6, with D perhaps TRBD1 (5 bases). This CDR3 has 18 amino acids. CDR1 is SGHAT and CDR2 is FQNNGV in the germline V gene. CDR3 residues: CASSLGPVGGRLSPPLRF. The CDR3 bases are TGTGCCAGCAGCTTAGGTCCGGTGGGGGGAAGGCTTAGTCCACCCCTCCGCTTT.

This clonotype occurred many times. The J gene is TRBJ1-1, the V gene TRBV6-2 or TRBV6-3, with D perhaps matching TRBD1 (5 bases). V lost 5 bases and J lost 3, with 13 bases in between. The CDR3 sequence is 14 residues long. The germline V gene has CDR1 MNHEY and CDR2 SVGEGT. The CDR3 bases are TGTGCCAGCAGTCAGGCTGGGGCGGACACTGAAGCTTTCTTT. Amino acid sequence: CASSQAGADTEAFF.

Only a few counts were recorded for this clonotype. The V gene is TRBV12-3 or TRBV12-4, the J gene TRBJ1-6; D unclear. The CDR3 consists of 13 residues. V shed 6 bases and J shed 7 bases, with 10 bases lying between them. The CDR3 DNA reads TGTGCCAGCAGCCCCCGTCGGAATTCACCCCTCCACTTT. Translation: CASSPRRNSPLHF.

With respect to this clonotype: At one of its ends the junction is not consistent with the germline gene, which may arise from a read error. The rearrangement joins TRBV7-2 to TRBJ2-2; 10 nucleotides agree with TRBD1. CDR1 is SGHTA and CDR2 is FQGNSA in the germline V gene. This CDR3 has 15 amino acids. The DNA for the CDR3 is TGTGCCAGCAGCTCCGGGACAGGGGCCTCCGGGGAACTGTTTTTT. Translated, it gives CASSSGTGASGELFF.

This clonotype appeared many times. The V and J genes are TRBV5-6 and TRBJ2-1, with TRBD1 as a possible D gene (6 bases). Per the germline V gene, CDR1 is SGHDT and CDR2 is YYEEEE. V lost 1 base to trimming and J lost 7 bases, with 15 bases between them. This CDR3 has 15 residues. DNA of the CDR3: TGTGCCAGCAGCTTGACAGGGTACGGGGAGAATGAGCAGTTCTTC. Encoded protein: CASSLTGYGENEQFF. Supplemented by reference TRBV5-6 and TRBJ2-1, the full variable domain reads DAGVTQSPTHLIKTRGQQVTLRCSPKSGHDTVSWYQQALGQGPQFIFQYYEEEERQRGNFPDRFSGHQFPNYSSELNVNALLLGDSALYLCASSLTGYGENEQFFGPGTRLTVL.

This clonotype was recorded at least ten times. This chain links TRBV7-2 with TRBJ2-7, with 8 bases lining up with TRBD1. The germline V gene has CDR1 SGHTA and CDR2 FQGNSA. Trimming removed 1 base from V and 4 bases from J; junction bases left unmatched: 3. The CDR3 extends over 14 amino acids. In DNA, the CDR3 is TGTGCCAGCAGCTTAGAGCAGGGGGCTTACGAGCAGTACTTC. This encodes CASSLEQGAYEQYF.

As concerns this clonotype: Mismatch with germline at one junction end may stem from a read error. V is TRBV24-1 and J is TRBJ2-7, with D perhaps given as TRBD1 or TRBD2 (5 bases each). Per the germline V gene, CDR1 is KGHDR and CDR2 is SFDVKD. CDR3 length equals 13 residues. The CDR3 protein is CATSNPAGDEPYF. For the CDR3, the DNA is TGTGCCACCAGTAACCCGGCCGGGGACGAGCCGTACTTC.

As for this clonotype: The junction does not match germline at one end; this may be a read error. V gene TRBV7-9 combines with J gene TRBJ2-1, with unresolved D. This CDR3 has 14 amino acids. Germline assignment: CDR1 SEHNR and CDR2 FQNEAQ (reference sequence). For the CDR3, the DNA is TGTGCCAGCAGCTTAAGGCAGTCCTACGATGAGCAGTTCTTC. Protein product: CASSLRQSYDEQFF.

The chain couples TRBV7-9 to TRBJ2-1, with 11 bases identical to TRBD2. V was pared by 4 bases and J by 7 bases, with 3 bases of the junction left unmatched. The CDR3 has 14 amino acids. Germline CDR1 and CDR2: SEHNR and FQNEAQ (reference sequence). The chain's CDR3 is CASSSTSGVNEQFF. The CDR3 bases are TGTGCCAGCAGCTCGACTAGCGGGGTGAATGAGCAGTTCTTC.

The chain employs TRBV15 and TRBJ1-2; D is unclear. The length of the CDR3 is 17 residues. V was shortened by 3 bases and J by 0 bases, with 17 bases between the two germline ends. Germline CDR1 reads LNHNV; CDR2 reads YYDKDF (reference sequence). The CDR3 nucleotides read TGTGCCACCAGCAGCTTGGTTTCACCCGCTACTAACTATGGCTACACCTTC. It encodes CATSSLVSPATNYGYTF.

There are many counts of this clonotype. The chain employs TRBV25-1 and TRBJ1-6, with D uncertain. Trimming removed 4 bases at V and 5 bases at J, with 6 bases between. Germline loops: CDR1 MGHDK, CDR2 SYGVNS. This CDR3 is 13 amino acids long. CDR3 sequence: CASSARDNSPLHF. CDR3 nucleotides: TGTGCCAGCAGTGCAAGAGATAATTCACCCCTCCACTTT. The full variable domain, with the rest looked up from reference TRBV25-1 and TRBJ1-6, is EADIYQTPRYLVIGTGKKITLECSQTMGHDKMYWYQQDPGMELHLIHYSYGVNSTEKGDLSSESTVSRIRTEHFPLTLESARPSHTSQYLCASSARDNSPLHFGNGTRLTVT.